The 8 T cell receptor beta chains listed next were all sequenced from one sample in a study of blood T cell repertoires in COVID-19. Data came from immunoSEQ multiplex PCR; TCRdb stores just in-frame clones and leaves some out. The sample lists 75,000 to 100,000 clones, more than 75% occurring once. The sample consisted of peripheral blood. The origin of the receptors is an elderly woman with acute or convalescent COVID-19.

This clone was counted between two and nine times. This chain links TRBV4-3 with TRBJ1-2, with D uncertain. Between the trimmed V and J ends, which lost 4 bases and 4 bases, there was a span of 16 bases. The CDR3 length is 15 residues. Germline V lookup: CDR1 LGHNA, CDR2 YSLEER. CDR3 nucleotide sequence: TGCGCCAGCAGCCTTCAGGCCGACGGTAGCTATGGCTACACCTTC. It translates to CASSLQADGSYGYTF.

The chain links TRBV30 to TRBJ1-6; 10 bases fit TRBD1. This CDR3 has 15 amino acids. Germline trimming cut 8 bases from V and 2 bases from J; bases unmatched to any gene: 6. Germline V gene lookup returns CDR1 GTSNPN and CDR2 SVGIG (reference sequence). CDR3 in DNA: TGTGCCGGCCGGACAGGGGGGCCCTATAATTCACCCCTCCACTTT. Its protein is CAGRTGGPYNSPLHF.

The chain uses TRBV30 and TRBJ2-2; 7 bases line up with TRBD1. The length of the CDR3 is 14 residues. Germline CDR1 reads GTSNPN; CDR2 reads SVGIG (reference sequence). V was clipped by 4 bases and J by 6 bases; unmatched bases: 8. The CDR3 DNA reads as TGTGCCTGGAACAGGGGTTATCAGTCCGGGGAGCTGTTTTTT. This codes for CAWNRGYQSGELFF.

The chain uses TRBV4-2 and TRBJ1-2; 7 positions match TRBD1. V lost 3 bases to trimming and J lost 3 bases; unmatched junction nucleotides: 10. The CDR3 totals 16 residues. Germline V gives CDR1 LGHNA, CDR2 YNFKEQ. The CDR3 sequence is CASSHLLQGVDYGYTF. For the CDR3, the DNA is TGTGCCAGCAGCCATCTATTGCAGGGGGTGGACTATGGCTACACCTTC.

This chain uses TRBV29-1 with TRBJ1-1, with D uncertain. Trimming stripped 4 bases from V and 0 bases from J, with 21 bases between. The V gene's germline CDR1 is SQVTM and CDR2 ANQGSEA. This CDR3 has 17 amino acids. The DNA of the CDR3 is TGCAGCGTTGCTCCCCAGAGGGTAGGGAGGATGAACACTGAAGCTTTCTTT. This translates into CSVAPQRVGRMNTEAFF.

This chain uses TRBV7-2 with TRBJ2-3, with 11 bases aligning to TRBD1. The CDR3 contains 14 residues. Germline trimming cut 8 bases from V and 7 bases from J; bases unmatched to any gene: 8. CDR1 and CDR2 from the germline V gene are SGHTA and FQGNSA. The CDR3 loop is CASGRTGGANTQYF. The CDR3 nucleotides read TGTGCCAGCGGACGGACAGGGGGCGCAAATACGCAGTATTTT.

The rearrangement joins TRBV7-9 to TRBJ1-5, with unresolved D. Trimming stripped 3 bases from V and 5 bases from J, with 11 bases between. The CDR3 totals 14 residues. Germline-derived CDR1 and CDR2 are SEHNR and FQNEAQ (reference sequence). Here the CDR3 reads CASSFNTEHQPQHF. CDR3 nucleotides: TGTGCCAGCAGCTTCAACACAGAACATCAGCCCCAGCATTTT.

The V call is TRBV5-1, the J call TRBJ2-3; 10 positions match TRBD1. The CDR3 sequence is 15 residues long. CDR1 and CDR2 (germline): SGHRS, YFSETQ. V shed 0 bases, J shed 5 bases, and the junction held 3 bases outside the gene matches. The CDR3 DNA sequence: TGCGCCAGCAGCTTGGAGGGACAGGGGAGAGATACGCAGTATTTT. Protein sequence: CASSLEGQGRDTQYF.